This TCR beta chain was captured in a study of shared clonotypes between healthy human individuals. Naive CD8 cells lacked CD45RO and underwent positive selection for CCR7, leaving out terminally differentiated effector memory CD45RA+ cells. CDR3 length: 15 residues. V was cut by 6 bases and J by 0 bases, with 14 bases left in between. CDR1 is SEHNR and CDR2 is FQNEAQ in the germline V gene (reference sequence). Clones were sequenced by immunoSEQ multiplex PCR, and TCRdb holds only the in-frame ones, with some missing. The table has about 590,000 clones, less than 97% seen once. The sequence came from a woman under 40 in good health. Sample: naive CD8+ T cells sorted from blood. V and J are TRBV7-9 and TRBJ1-1; D call uncertain. The CDR3 is CASSTGVGMNTEAFF. The DNA for the CDR3 is TGTGCCAGCAGTACCGGTGTAGGCATGAACACTGAAGCTTTCTTT.